This passage covers 10 T cell receptor beta chains from one sample sequenced in a study of CD8+CD57+ T cells in acquired aplastic anemia. TCR beta VDJ and CDR3 profiles were obtained from a genomic DNA template. TCRdb analysed the reads with MiXCR anew, one entry per CDR3 protein. The table lists more than 100,000 distinct CDR3 sequences, 41% of them singletons. The sample was sorted CD4+, CD8+, or CD8+CD57+ T cells (not recorded which) from PBMCs. These receptors were taken from a human donor in good health, serving as a control.

The table lists this clonotype with many counts. This may stem from a read error, because a much larger clone lies one nucleotide away. The chain recombines TRBV10-3 with TRBJ1-1, with a possible D match to TRBD1 (6 bases). This CDR3 region has 15 residues. Germline loops: CDR1 ENHRY, CDR2 SYGVKD. Trimming left V 7 bases short and J 4 bases short, with 19 bases between. CDR3 DNA sequence: TGTGCCATCAAGGAACAGGGAGGGGTTGGCACTGAAGCTTTCTTT. It encodes CAIKEQGGVGTEAFF.

The chain joins TRBV2 to TRBJ2-1; 12 positions agree with TRBD2. J gave up 6 bases and V 7 bases, and 7 bases lay outside the gene matches. This CDR3 spans 15 amino acids. CDR1 SNHLY and CDR2 FYNNEI come from the germline V gene. The CDR3 DNA follows: TGTGCCAGCACCACACTAGCGGGGGGACCCAATGAGCAGTTCTTC. Amino acids: CASTTLAGGPNEQFF. Using reference TRBV2 and TRBJ2-1 for the parts outside the CDR3, the full variable domain is EPEVTQTPSHQVTQMGQEVILRCVPISNHLYFYWYRQILGQKVEFLVSFYNNEISEKSEIFDDQFSVERPDGSNFTLKIRSTKLEDSAMYFCASTTLAGGPNEQFFGPGTRLTVL.

This clonotype was recorded a few times. The CDR3 coding sequence is TGTGCCAGCTCAAAACGGACAGGAGGGGACACCGGGGAGCTGTTTTTT. It encodes CASSKRTGGDTGELFF. The chain joins TRBV18 to TRBJ2-2; weak D call: TRBD1 (7 bases). The V end lost 5 bases, the J end lost 3 bases, and 16 bases lay between the germline ends. Germline V gene lookup returns CDR1 KGHSH and CDR2 LQKENI. CDR3 size: 16 residues.

This clonotype was observed many times. The genes are TRBV3-1 and TRBJ2-5, with D possibly TRBD2 on 6 matching bases. Trimming removed 1 base from V and 5 bases from J, with 11 bases in between. The CDR3 contains 14 residues. Germline V CDR1 and CDR2: LGHDT, YNNKEL (reference sequence). The DNA for the CDR3 is TGTGCCAGCAGCCAAGTACTAGCTGTGGAGACCCAGTACTTC. Its translation is CASSQVLAVETQYF.

Concerning this clonotype: This clone may be a read error of a much larger clone one base away. The chain has TRBV5-1 and TRBJ2-1, with D unclear. This CDR3 contains 12 residues. Per the germline V gene, CDR1 is SGHRS and CDR2 is YFSETQ. The CDR3 DNA follows: TGCGCCAGCAGCTTGTCTAGAGATGAGCGGTTCTTC. Translation: CASSLSRDERFF.

This chain links TRBV7-7 with TRBJ2-5; 12 nucleotides agree with TRBD2. The germline V gene has CDR1 SSHAT and CDR2 FNYEAQ (reference sequence). The V segment lost 4 bases and the J segment 5 bases; nucleotides outside the gene matches: 11. The CDR3 spans 17 residues. CDR3 nucleotides: TGTGCCAGCAGCTCCGGGACTAGCGGGTCCCCGGGGGAGACCCAGTACTTC. Its protein is CASSSGTSGSPGETQYF.

This chain connects TRBV19 to TRBJ1-2, with TRBD1 identical over 9 bases. V trimming: 8 bases; J trimming: 8 bases; junction bases outside the gene matches: 12. This CDR3 region has 14 residues. The germline V gene has CDR1 LNHDA and CDR2 SQIVND (reference sequence). CDR3 protein: CASDSSDRGGGYTF. In DNA form, the CDR3 reads TGTGCCAGTGACTCCTCGGACAGGGGAGGAGGCTACACCTTC.

Comment on this clonotype: Just one base apart from a much larger clone, this may be a read error. The final CDR3 position lacks the conserved phenylalanine or tryptophan, pointing to a likely read error. CDR3 in DNA: TGTGCCAGCAGTTCCGGGACAGGCGGCGAGCAGTACCTC. As protein: CASSSGTGGEQYL. The chain recombines TRBV6-5 with TRBJ2-7; 8 bases align to TRBD1. V shed 4 bases, J shed 6 bases, and the junction held 5 bases outside the gene matches. There are 13 residues in the CDR3. Germline-derived CDR1 and CDR2 are MNHEY and SVGAGI.

This clonotype was found many times. The chain is built from TRBV9 and TRBJ1-3; weak D call: TRBD1 (5 bases). This CDR3 region has 13 residues. The V end lost 4 bases, the J end lost 7 bases, and 12 bases lay between the germline ends. In germline, CDR1 is SGDLS, CDR2 YYNGEE. The DNA of the CDR3 is TGTGCCAGCAGCAAAACAGGTCAGAACACCATATATTTT. The encoded protein is CASSKTGQNTIYF.

V usage is TRBV19 and J usage is TRBJ1-6; no firm D call. V was cut by 6 bases and J by 5 bases, with 11 bases left in between. The germline gives CDR1 LNHDA, CDR2 SQIVND (reference sequence). This CDR3 is 14 amino acids long. CDR3 nucleotide sequence: TGTGCCAGTAGCGAGGGCTTTAATAATTCACCCCTCCACTTT. This encodes CASSEGFNNSPLHF.